At least ten counts were recorded for the clone carrying this T cell receptor beta chain. No antigen is known for it. TCRdb re-derived calls from the 5' RACE reads in MiXCR, one entry per CDR3 protein. The table includes 250,000 to 400,000 distinct CDR3 sequences, roughly 11% detected once. The data were taken from a study of CD8 T cells in ankylosing spondylitis. Study-level results: For ankylosing spondylitis blood, a TCR beta motif of fewer than 10 highly homologous variants appeared characteristic. Reportedly, significant enrichment of disease-linked clones occurred in matched ankylosing spondylitis synovial fluid.

V lost 6 bases and J 5 bases, leaving 15 bases between the germline ends. CDR1 is DFQATT, CDR2 SNEGSKA, per germline (reference sequence). The CDR3 consists of 13 residues. The chain has TRBV20-1 and TRBJ2-3; D gene unclear. The source material was blood, either unsorted or a sorted T cell fraction (not recorded which). The TCR originated in a female donor with ankylosing spondylitis or in good health (not recorded which). The CDR3 here is CSAGPSWGDTQYF. CDR3 coding DNA: TGCAGTGCCGGACCATCCTGGGGAGATACGCAGTATTTT.